These 27 T cell receptor beta chains originate from one sample sequenced in a study of T-cell reconstitution after alpha-beta-depleted transplantation in children. As it was prepared, the TCRbeta library received unique molecular identifiers. TCRdb reprocessed the PCR reads via MiXCR and lists one record per CDR3 protein. The data hold approximately 500,000 distinct CDR3 sequences, with about 11% observed a single time. Here the sequenced sample was PBMCs, taken before TCRalphabeta/CD19-depleted stem cell transplant. The receptors were sampled from a child younger than 10 with inherited bone marrow failure, due to receive a stem cell transplant.

This clonotype was counted at least ten times. The chain links TRBV12-3 or TRBV12-4 to TRBJ1-1, with D unclear. The CDR3 length is 13 residues. V gave up 6 bases and J gave up 1 base, with 9 bases separating them. The CDR3 DNA reads TGTGCCAGCAGAAATACAGCGAACACTGAAGCTTTCTTT. Protein product: CASRNTANTEAFF.

This clonotype occurred many times. The chain recombines TRBV29-1 with TRBJ2-3, with a weak D call TRBD2 (5 bases). Per the germline V gene, CDR1 is SQVTM and CDR2 is ANQGSEA. Trimming took off 4 bases at V and 2 bases at J, with 16 bases between the two ends. The CDR3 runs 15 residues. The CDR3 region has the DNA TGCAGCGTTGGTCGGAGCGGAGGATACACAGATACGCAGTATTTT. Amino acids: CSVGRSGGYTDTQYF.

In its sample, this clonotype is medium-sized. This chain joins TRBV27 and TRBJ2-1; 7 nucleotides align to TRBD1. Unmatched junction bases numbered 9, after V lost 5 bases and J lost 2 bases. The length of the CDR3 is 16 residues. Germline CDR1 is MNHEY and CDR2 is SMNVEV (reference sequence). The CDR3 protein is CASSPRRQGPYNEQFF. The CDR3 region has the DNA TGTGCCAGCAGTCCCCGCCGACAGGGCCCCTACAATGAGCAGTTCTTC.

In its sample, this clonotype was seen many times. The rearrangement uses TRBV12-3 or TRBV12-4 and TRBJ1-5; maybe TRBD1 (5 bases). V shed 4 bases and J shed 3 bases, with 13 bases lying between them. This CDR3 comprises 15 residues. The CDR3 region has the DNA TGTGCCAGCAGTTATGGGGGGGAATTCAATCAGCCCCAGCATTTT. Translation: CASSYGGEFNQPQHF.

This clonotype was seen only a few times. The chain employs TRBV12-3 or TRBV12-4 and TRBJ2-1; no clear D gene. V lost 5 bases, J lost 8 bases, and 16 bases lay in between. CDR3 length: 14 amino acids. The CDR3 sequence: CASSPDPSLDEQFF. The CDR3 region has the DNA TGTGCCAGCAGTCCCGACCCCAGCCTCGATGAGCAGTTCTTC.

In this sample, this clonotype turned up many times. This chain joins TRBV29-1 and TRBJ2-5; D is perhaps TRBD2 (5 bases). The germline V gene has CDR1 SQVTM and CDR2 ANQGSEA. The V end was cut by 4 bases, the J end by 10 bases, with 16 bases between. The CDR3 totals 12 residues. DNA for the CDR3: TGCAGCGTTGTACCATTCGTCGGGATCCAGTACTTC. It encodes CSVVPFVGIQYF.

This clonotype was seen repeatedly, ten times or more. The chain links TRBV4-3 to TRBJ2-3, with 12 bases lining up with TRBD2. The junction had 3 bases not matched to a gene; V was cut back by 4 bases and J by 1 base. Germline CDR1 LGHNA, CDR2 YSLEER. This CDR3 spans 16 amino acids. This CDR3 reads CASSPWTSGGTDTQYF. Written as DNA, the CDR3 is TGCGCCAGCAGCCCTTGGACTAGCGGGGGCACAGATACGCAGTATTTT.

This clonotype was found many times. This chain links TRBV12-3 or TRBV12-4 with TRBJ2-7, with TRBD2 matching 7 bases. The ends lost 2 bases at V and 2 bases at J; junction bases unmatched: 6. The CDR3 sequence is 15 residues long. Here the CDR3 reads CASSLWRGSTYEQYF. CDR3 DNA: TGTGCCAGCAGTTTATGGCGCGGGAGCACCTACGAGCAGTACTTC.

The chain links TRBV4-3 to TRBJ2-7; 10 nucleotides align to TRBD2. V was clipped by 0 bases and J by 5 bases; unmatched bases: 13. CDR1 is LGHNA and CDR2 is YSLEER in the germline V gene. CDR3 length: 18 amino acids. CDR3 in amino acids: CASSQDLIGVAGGNEQYF. The CDR3 bases are TGCGCCAGCAGCCAAGATCTAATTGGGGTAGCGGGAGGCAACGAGCAGTACTTC.

This clonotype was recorded many times. The chain uses TRBV13 and TRBJ2-7; D possibly corresponds to TRBD1 (6 bases). CDR3 length: 15 amino acids. Germline assignment: CDR1 PRHDT and CDR2 FYEKMQ (reference sequence). V dropped 0 bases and J dropped 4 bases, with 13 bases sitting between them. The CDR3 spells CASSLGPRTEYEQYF. The CDR3 DNA is TGTGCCAGCAGCTTAGGGCCTCGGACAGAATACGAGCAGTACTTC.

This clonotype was observed a handful of times. The V and J genes are TRBV5-6 and TRBJ2-2, with 11 positions matching TRBD2. Per germline, CDR1 SGHDT and CDR2 YYEEEE. This CDR3 has 17 residues. The V gene end was trimmed by 0 bases and the J gene end by 3 bases; junction bases not matched to a gene: 4. DNA of the CDR3: TGTGCCAGCAGCTTGGAGGGACTAGCGGTCTACACCGGGGAGCTGTTTTTT. This gives the protein CASSLEGLAVYTGELFF.

This clonotype occurred many times. The junction departs from the called germline gene at one end, perhaps through a read error. This sequence joins TRBV7-7 and TRBJ2-5; 7 nucleotides match TRBD2. From germline, CDR1 is SSHAT and CDR2 FNYEAQ (reference sequence). The CDR3 consists of 18 residues. The CDR3 nucleotides are TGTGCTAGCAGCTTAGCGGCCTCCGATGCTAGCGGCACGGAGACCCAGTACTTC. Translation gives CASSLAASDASGTETQYF. Full variable domain (missing parts from reference TRBV7-7 and TRBJ2-5): GAGVSQSPRYKVTKRGQDVTLRCDPISSHATLYWYQQALGQGPEFLTYFNYEAQPDKSGLPSDRFSAERPEGSISTLTIQRTEQRDSAMYRCASSLAASDASGTETQYFGPGTRLLVL.

This clonotype has a count of ten or more. The chain is built from TRBV5-1 and TRBJ2-1; TRBD2 aligns across 14 bases. The V and J ends lost 3 bases and 6 bases, in that order; junction bases with no gene match: 5. Germline CDR1 SGHRS, CDR2 YFSETQ. The CDR3 is 16 amino acids. The CDR3 bases are TGCGCCAGCAGCTGGGGGGGACTAGCGGGAGTCAATGAGCAGTTCTTC. Amino acids: CASSWGGLAGVNEQFF.

This clonotype has a handful of counts. V is TRBV30 and J is TRBJ2-7; D is unresolved. Germline V lookup: CDR1 GTSNPN, CDR2 SVGIG (reference sequence). The CDR3 runs to 16 residues. Trimming took 3 bases from V and 0 from J, leaving 18 bases between them. CDR3 nucleotides: TGTGCCTGGAGCAGAGAATTGATCCTAGGCTCCTACGAGCAGTACTTC. Its translation is CAWSRELILGSYEQYF.

The rearrangement links TRBV18 to TRBJ2-5, with D unclear. From germline, CDR1 is KGHSH and CDR2 LQKENI. Trimming left V 0 bases short and J 4 bases short, with 6 bases between. CDR3 length: 13 amino acids. The CDR3 bases are TGTGCCAGCTCACCACCGAGTCTAGAGACCCAGTACTTC. Translation: CASSPPSLETQYF. Full variable domain (remainder filled in from reference TRBV18 and TRBJ2-5): NAGVMQNPRHLVRRRGQEARLRCSPMKGHSHVYWYRQLPEEGLKFMVYLQKENIIDESGMPKERFSAEFPKEGPSILRIQQVVRGDSAAYFCASSPPSLETQYFGPGTRLLVL.

This clonotype was counted ten times or more. The chain is built from TRBV5-1 and TRBJ2-4; 11 bases match TRBD1. J lost 5 bases, V lost 4 bases, and 2 bases had no gene match. CDR3 length: 14 residues. Germline CDR1 is SGHRS and CDR2 is YFSETQ. The CDR3 bases are TGCGCCAGCAGCCCGGGACAGGGGGAAAACATTCAGTACTTC. Its protein product is CASSPGQGENIQYF.

This clonotype has a count of ten or more. The gene calls are TRBV20-1 and TRBJ2-7; 9 nucleotides agree with TRBD2. V was clipped by 0 bases and J by 6 bases; unmatched bases: 6. Germline assignment: CDR1 DFQATT and CDR2 SNEGSKA (reference sequence). The CDR3 covers 14 residues. Here the CDR3 DNA reads TGCAGTGCTAGAGAAGTAGCGGGAGAAGGCGAGCAGTACTTC. Translation: CSAREVAGEGEQYF.

This clonotype was detected only a few times. The rearrangement joins TRBV2 to TRBJ1-5; no clear D. Trimming left V 0 bases short and J 11 bases short, with 8 bases between. This CDR3 region has 12 residues. The V gene's germline CDR1 is SNHLY and CDR2 FYNNEI. CDR3 DNA: TGTGCCAGCAGTGAAGCTCGAGGGTCCCAGCATTTT. Translating it yields CASSEARGSQHF.

The V gene is TRBV23-1, the J gene TRBJ1-5; no definite D call. TRBV23-1 is noted as an ORF with a role that remains uncertain. V shed 4 bases and J shed 0 bases, with 19 bases lying between them. This CDR3 spans 18 amino acids. CDR3 protein: CASSRPSARVYSNQPQHF. CDR3 DNA sequence: TGCGCCAGCAGTCGACCATCCGCGAGGGTATATAGCAATCAGCCCCAGCATTTT.

This clonotype was picked up many times. This chain joins TRBV5-1 and TRBJ1-3, with a possible D match to TRBD1 (5 bases). The ends were cut back, 4 bases at V and 0 bases at J, with 8 bases in the middle. Germline assignment: CDR1 SGHRS and CDR2 YFSETQ. The CDR3 sequence is 14 residues long. The DNA of the CDR3 is TGCGCCAGCAGCCAGACAGACTCTGGAAACACCATATATTTT. The encoded protein is CASSQTDSGNTIYF.

There are many counts of this clonotype. V usage is TRBV20-1 and J usage is TRBJ1-5; D not certain. Per the germline V gene, CDR1 is DFQATT and CDR2 is SNEGSKA (reference sequence). The length of the CDR3 is 15 residues. V shed 0 bases and J shed 3 bases, with 12 bases lying between them. This CDR3 reads CSAREIGLANQPQHF. Here the CDR3 DNA reads TGCAGTGCTAGAGAGATAGGGCTGGCCAATCAGCCCCAGCATTTT.

This clonotype was recorded at least ten times. The chain is built from TRBV5-1 and TRBJ2-1; D is undetermined. Germline V gene lookup returns CDR1 SGHRS and CDR2 YFSETQ. Between the trimmed V and J ends, which lost 0 bases and 4 bases, there was a span of 14 bases. The CDR3 is 16 residues long. The CDR3 coding sequence is TGCGCCAGCAGCTTGGTATCAGGTTTATTTTACAATGAGCAGTTCTTC. Protein product: CASSLVSGLFYNEQFF.

Ten or more counts support this clonotype. This chain connects TRBV25-1 to TRBJ1-1, with D uncertain. V lost 0 bases and J 3 bases, leaving 14 bases between the germline ends. CDR3 size: 16 residues. Germline CDR1 is MGHDK and CDR2 is SYGVNS. The CDR3 reads CASSEYVEGADTEAFF. In DNA, the CDR3 is TGTGCCAGCAGTGAATATGTGGAGGGCGCGGACACTGAAGCTTTCTTT.

This clonotype has a handful of counts. The rearrangement links TRBV5-1 to TRBJ2-2, with D perhaps given as TRBD1 or TRBD2 (5 bases each). The CDR3 is 16 residues long. The germline V gene encodes CDR1 SGHRS and CDR2 YFSETQ. Trimming took 1 base from V and 4 from J, leaving 14 bases between them. The CDR3 DNA follows: TGCGCCAGCAGCTTGTTCTGGGGGAGTGGCACCGGGGAGCTGTTTTTT. This translates into CASSLFWGSGTGELFF.

This clonotype has only a few counts. The chain recombines TRBV9 with TRBJ1-1, with 7 nucleotides matching TRBD1. The junction had 6 bases not matched to a gene; V was cut back by 3 bases and J by 4 bases. The CDR3 runs to 14 residues. Germline V lookup: CDR1 SGDLS, CDR2 YYNGEE. The CDR3 is CASSAGGGITEAFF. The DNA for the CDR3 is TGTGCCAGCAGCGCAGGAGGGGGCATCACTGAAGCTTTCTTT.

This clonotype was seen repeatedly, ten times or more. The gene calls are TRBV27 and TRBJ2-1, with D perhaps TRBD2 (6 bases). Looked up from germline, CDR1 is MNHEY and CDR2 is SMNVEV (reference sequence). V lost 3 bases to trimming and J lost 5 bases, with 11 bases between them. This CDR3 contains 14 residues. In DNA form, the CDR3 reads TGTGCCAGCAGTTTTATAGCGGCAGACAATGAGCAGTTCTTC. Translated: CASSFIAADNEQFF.

This clonotype was counted many times. The chain recombines TRBV7-9 with TRBJ1-2; 8 bases align to TRBD1. This CDR3 has 14 residues. Trimming at V came to 2 bases and at J to 6 bases, leaving 5 bases not matched to a gene. In germline, CDR1 is SEHNR, CDR2 FQNEAQ (reference sequence). For the CDR3, the DNA is TGTGCCAGCAGCTTATATCAGGGGGCGGATGGCTACACCTTC. Its protein is CASSLYQGADGYTF.